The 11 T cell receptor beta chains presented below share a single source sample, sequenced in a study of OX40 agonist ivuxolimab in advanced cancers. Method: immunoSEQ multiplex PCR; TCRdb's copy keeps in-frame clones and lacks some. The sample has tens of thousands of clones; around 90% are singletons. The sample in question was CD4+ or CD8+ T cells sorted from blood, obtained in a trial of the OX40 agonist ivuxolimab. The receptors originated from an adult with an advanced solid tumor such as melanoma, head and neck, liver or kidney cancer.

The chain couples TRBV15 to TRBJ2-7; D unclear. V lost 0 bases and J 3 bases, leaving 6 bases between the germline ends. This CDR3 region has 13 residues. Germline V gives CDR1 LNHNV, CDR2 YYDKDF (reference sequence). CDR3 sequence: CATSRDSVYEQYF. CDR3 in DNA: TGTGCCACCAGCAGAGATTCGGTCTACGAGCAGTACTTC.

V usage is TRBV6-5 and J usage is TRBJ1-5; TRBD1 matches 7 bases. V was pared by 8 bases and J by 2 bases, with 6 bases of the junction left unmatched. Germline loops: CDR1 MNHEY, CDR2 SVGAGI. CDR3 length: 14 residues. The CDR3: CASRAGGGNQPQHF. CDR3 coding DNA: TGTGCCAGCCGGGCAGGGGGTGGCAATCAGCCCCAGCATTTT.

CDR3 residues: CASSSRWTSGRGYTGELFF. Written as DNA, the CDR3 is TGTGCCAGCAGCTCGCGTTGGACTAGCGGGAGAGGGTACACCGGGGAGCTGTTTTTT. The chain employs TRBV7-2 and TRBJ2-2; TRBD2 matches at 13 bases. CDR3 length: 19 residues. Germline V gene sequence: CDR1 SGHTA, CDR2 FQGNSA. The J segment lost 3 bases and the V segment lost 4 bases, leaving 11 bases of the junction unmatched. Based on the CDR3 plus reference TRBV7-2 and TRBJ2-2, the full variable domain is GAGVSQSPSNKVTEKGKDVELRCDPISGHTALYWYRQSLGQGLEFLIYFQGNSAPDKSGLPSDRFSAERTGGSVSTLTIQRTQQEDSAVYLCASSSRWTSGRGYTGELFFGEGSRLTVL.

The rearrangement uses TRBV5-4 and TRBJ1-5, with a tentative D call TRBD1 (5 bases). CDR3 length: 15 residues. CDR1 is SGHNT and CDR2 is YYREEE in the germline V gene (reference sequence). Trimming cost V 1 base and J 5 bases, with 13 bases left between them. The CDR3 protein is CASSLRPGDDQPQHF. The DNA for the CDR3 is TGTGCCAGCAGCTTGAGGCCGGGGGATGATCAGCCCCAGCATTTT.

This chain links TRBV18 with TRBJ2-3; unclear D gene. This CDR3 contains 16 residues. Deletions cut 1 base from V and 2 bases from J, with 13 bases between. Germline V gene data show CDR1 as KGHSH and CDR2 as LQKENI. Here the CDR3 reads CASSPRAAINTDTQYF. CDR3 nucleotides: TGTGCCAGCTCACCACGTGCAGCTATCAACACAGATACGCAGTATTTT.

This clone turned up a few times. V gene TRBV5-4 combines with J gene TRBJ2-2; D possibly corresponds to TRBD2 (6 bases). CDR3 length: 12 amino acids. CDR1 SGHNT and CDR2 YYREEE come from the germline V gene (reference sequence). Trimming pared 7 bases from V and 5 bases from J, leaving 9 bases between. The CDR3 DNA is TGTGCCAGCGGCGGGGAGACCGGGGAGCTGTTTTTT. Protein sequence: CASGGETGELFF.

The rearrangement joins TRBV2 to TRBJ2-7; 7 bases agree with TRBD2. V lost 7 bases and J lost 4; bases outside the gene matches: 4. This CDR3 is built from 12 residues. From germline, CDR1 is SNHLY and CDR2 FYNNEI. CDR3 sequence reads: CASTLGGYEQYF. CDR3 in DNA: TGTGCCAGCACCCTCGGGGGGTACGAGCAGTACTTC.

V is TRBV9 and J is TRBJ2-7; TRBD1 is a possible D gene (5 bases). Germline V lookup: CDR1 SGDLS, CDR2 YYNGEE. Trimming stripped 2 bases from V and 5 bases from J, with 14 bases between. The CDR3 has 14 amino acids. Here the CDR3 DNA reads TGTGCCAGCAGCGTTGATCAGGGTAGGCACGAGCAGTACTTC. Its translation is CASSVDQGRHEQYF.

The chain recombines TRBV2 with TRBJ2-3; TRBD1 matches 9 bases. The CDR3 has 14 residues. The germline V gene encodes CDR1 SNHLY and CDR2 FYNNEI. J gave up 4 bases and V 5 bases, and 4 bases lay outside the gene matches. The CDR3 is CASSQDRGSDTQYF. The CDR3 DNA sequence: TGTGCCAGCAGTCAGGACAGGGGTTCAGATACGCAGTATTTT.

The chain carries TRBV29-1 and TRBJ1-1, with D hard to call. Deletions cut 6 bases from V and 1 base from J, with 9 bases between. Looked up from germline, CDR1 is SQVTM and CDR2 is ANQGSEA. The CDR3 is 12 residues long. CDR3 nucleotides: TGCAGCGTGGTGACACAGAACACTGAAGCTTTCTTT. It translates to CSVVTQNTEAFF.

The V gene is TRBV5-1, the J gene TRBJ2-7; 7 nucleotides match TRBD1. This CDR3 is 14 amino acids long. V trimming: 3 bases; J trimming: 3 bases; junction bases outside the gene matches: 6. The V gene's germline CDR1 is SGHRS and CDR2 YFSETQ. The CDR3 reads CASSSGQRVYEQYF. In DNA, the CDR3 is TGCGCCAGCAGCTCGGGACAGAGGGTCTACGAGCAGTACTTC. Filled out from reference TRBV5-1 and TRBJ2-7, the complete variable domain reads KAGVTQTPRYLIKTRGQQVTLSCSPISGHRSVSWYQQTPGQGLQFLFEYFSETQRNKGNFPGRFSGRQFSNSRSEMNVSTLELGDSALYLCASSSGQRVYEQYFGPGTRLTVT.